The TCR beta chain described here comes from a study of beta chain features in type 1 diabetes. General study findings and limits: Reduced insertions and increased deletions marked VDJ junctions in type 1 diabetes patients. In comparison with healthy donors, patients had naive, central memory and Treg TCRB repertoires that appeared more similar.

Expressed TCRB transcripts were sequenced because the isolated RNA had all been reverse transcribed beforehand. Measured with immunoSEQ multiplex PCR; TCRdb has only the in-frame clones, and not every one. This table holds roughly 350,000 clones, approximately 10% found once. This clone was seen a handful of times. No antigen is known for it. This CDR3 contains 15 residues. The junction had 11 bases not matched to a gene; V was cut back by 4 bases and J by 6 bases. CDR1 is LNHDA, CDR2 SQIVND, per germline (reference sequence). The chain couples TRBV19 to TRBJ2-5; 7 nucleotides agree with TRBD1. This TCR was recovered from a woman in her twenties or thirties in good health. The sample taken for sequencing was naive CD4+ T cells from blood. CDR3 sequence: CASSRPGQVQQTQYF. The CDR3 nucleotides are TGTGCCAGTAGTAGACCTGGACAGGTTCAGCAGACCCAGTACTTC.